These T cell receptor beta chains were read from a single sample in a study of T cells in Graves' hyperthyroidism and ophthalmopathy. TCRdb reprocessed the multiplex PCR reads with MiXCR, giving one entry per CDR3 protein. The table has some 360,000 distinct CDR3 sequences, approximately 15% seen once; the top ten hold approximately 11%. Sequencing used blood. The source of these receptors is a woman aged 55-69 years with Graves' hyperthyroidism. Each CDR3 is given with its conserved first and last residue. D genes are given only for firm matches. Clone size appears in some rows only: once, few, many, or a class for an expanded clone.

clone_size: few; j_call: TRBJ1-2; d_call: .; v_call: TRBV19; cdr3_aa: CASSRAAGPLGDYGYTF; cdr3_nt: TGTGCCAGTAGTAGGGCGGCAGGGCCCCTGGGGGACTATGGCTACACCTTC
clone_size: .; j_call: TRBJ2-7; d_call: TRBD1; v_call: TRBV7-9; cdr3_aa: CASKRAQGALEQYF; cdr3_nt: TGTGCCAGCAAACGTGCACAGGGGGCCCTGGAGCAGTACTTC
clone_size: many; j_call: TRBJ2-7; d_call: TRBD2; v_call: TRBV11-2; cdr3_aa: CASSLDASGTGEQYF; cdr3_nt: TGTGCCAGCAGCTTAGATGCTAGCGGGACGGGGGAGCAGTACTTC
clone_size: .; j_call: TRBJ2-5; d_call: .; v_call: TRBV11-2; cdr3_aa: CASSPGSQAETQYF; cdr3_nt: TGTGCCAGCAGTCCCGGGAGCCAGGCGGAGACCCAGTACTTC
clone_size: few; j_call: TRBJ2-3; d_call: TRBD2; v_call: TRBV5-1; cdr3_aa: CASGTSGTADTQYF; cdr3_nt: TGCGCCAGCGGGACTAGCGGGACCGCAGATACGCAGTATTTT
clone_size: many; j_call: TRBJ2-1; d_call: TRBD2; v_call: TRBV6-1; cdr3_aa: CASSPGTSGRAYEQFF; cdr3_nt: TGTGCCAGCAGTCCCGGGACTAGCGGGAGGGCCTATGAGCAGTTCTTC
clone_size: many; j_call: TRBJ1-6; d_call: .; v_call: TRBV3-1; cdr3_aa: CASSQLRRSPLHF; cdr3_nt: TGTGCCAGCAGCCAATTGCGGAGATCACCCCTCCACTTT
clone_size: many; j_call: TRBJ2-7; d_call: TRBD2; v_call: TRBV6-2/TRBV6-3; cdr3_aa: CASSYSDLVAGDEQYF; cdr3_nt: TGTGCCAGCAGTTACTCCGACCTAGTAGCGGGAGACGAGCAGTACTTC
clone_size: .; j_call: TRBJ2-7; d_call: TRBD2; v_call: TRBV9; cdr3_aa: CASSEGLALYEQYF; cdr3_nt: TGTGCCAGCAGCGAGGGACTAGCGCTCTACGAGCAGTACTTC
clone_size: many; j_call: TRBJ2-5; d_call: .; v_call: TRBV6-1; cdr3_aa: CASWRAPYETQYF; cdr3_nt: TGTGCCAGCTGGCGAGCCCCCTATGAGACCCAGTACTTC
clone_size: .; j_call: TRBJ1-2; d_call: .; v_call: TRBV30; cdr3_aa: CAWTENNYGYTF; cdr3_nt: TGTGCCTGGACAGAAAATAACTATGGCTACACCTTC
clone_size: many; j_call: TRBJ2-2; d_call: .; v_call: TRBV5-1; cdr3_aa: CASSFGNTGELFF; cdr3_nt: TGTGCCAGCAGTTTTGGGAACACCGGGGAGCTGTTTTTT
clone_size: .; j_call: TRBJ1-6; d_call: .; v_call: TRBV7-9; cdr3_aa: CASSFPQGLNNSPLHF; cdr3_nt: TGTGCCAGCAGCTTCCCGCAGGGGTTGAATAATTCACCCCTCCACTTT
clone_size: .; j_call: TRBJ1-1; d_call: .; v_call: TRBV5-1; cdr3_aa: CASSKDSLYTEAFF; cdr3_nt: TGCGCCAGCAGCAAGGACAGTTTATACACTGAAGCTTTCTTT
clone_size: .; j_call: TRBJ1-1; d_call: TRBD1; v_call: TRBV20-1; cdr3_aa: CSAREAGTVQTEAFF; cdr3_nt: TGCAGTGCTAGAGAGGCCGGGACAGTTCAAACTGAAGCTTTCTTT
clone_size: few; j_call: TRBJ2-3; d_call: .; v_call: TRBV6-6; cdr3_aa: CASSYSRRALNTDTQYF; cdr3_nt: TGTGCCAGCAGTTACTCCCGCAGGGCCCTCAACACAGATACGCAGTATTTT
clone_size: many; j_call: TRBJ2-5; d_call: .; v_call: TRBV30; cdr3_aa: CAWESDAETQYF; cdr3_nt: TGTGCCTGGGAGAGCGACGCGGAGACCCAGTACTTC
clone_size: many; j_call: TRBJ1-1; d_call: .; v_call: TRBV30; cdr3_aa: CAWTGTRNTEAFF; cdr3_nt: TGTGCCTGGACCGGCACCAGGAACACTGAAGCTTTCTTT
clone_size: many; j_call: TRBJ1-1; d_call: .; v_call: TRBV20-1; cdr3_aa: CSARLGFGNTEAFF; cdr3_nt: TGCAGTGCTAGATTGGGGTTTGGGAACACTGAAGCTTTCTTT
clone_size: many; j_call: TRBJ2-5; d_call: TRBD2; v_call: TRBV29-1; cdr3_aa: CSVEDMSRREGQLRIETQYF; cdr3_nt: TGCAGCGTTGAAGACATGTCTCGGCGGGAGGGCCAGCTTAGGATAGAGACCCAGTACTTC
clone_size: many; j_call: TRBJ2-5; d_call: .; v_call: TRBV12-3/TRBV12-4; cdr3_aa: CASSPPPEGGDVQETQYF; cdr3_nt: TGTGCCAGCAGTCCCCCTCCTGAGGGTGGGGACGTCCAAGAGACCCAGTACTTC
clone_size: .; j_call: TRBJ2-3; d_call: .; v_call: TRBV27; cdr3_aa: CASRVSGDTQYF; cdr3_nt: TGTGCCAGCAGGGTTAGTGGAGATACGCAGTATTTT
clone_size: many; j_call: TRBJ1-5; d_call: TRBD1; v_call: TRBV5-1; cdr3_aa: CASSLTGLRNQPQHF; cdr3_nt: TGCGCCAGCAGCCTGACAGGGCTTCGGAATCAGCCCCAGCATTTT
clone_size: many; j_call: TRBJ2-3; d_call: .; v_call: TRBV10-3; cdr3_aa: CAISEPNRGADTQYF; cdr3_nt: TGTGCCATCAGTGAGCCTAACCGCGGCGCAGATACGCAGTATTTT
clone_size: many; j_call: TRBJ1-5; d_call: .; v_call: TRBV20-1; cdr3_aa: CSASRGDQPQHF; cdr3_nt: TGCAGTGCTAGTCGTGGAGATCAGCCCCAGCATTTT
clone_size: .; j_call: TRBJ1-2; d_call: TRBD1; v_call: TRBV25-1; cdr3_aa: CASSDTNRGWDGYTF; cdr3_nt: TGTGCCAGCAGTGACACAAACAGGGGATGGGATGGCTACACCTTC
clone_size: many; j_call: TRBJ1-1; d_call: .; v_call: TRBV29-1; cdr3_aa: CSVALQGNTEAFF; cdr3_nt: TGCAGCGTTGCACTACAGGGAAACACTGAAGCTTTCTTT
clone_size: many; j_call: TRBJ1-4; d_call: .; v_call: TRBV7-8; cdr3_aa: CASSFGQTVEKLFF; cdr3_nt: TGTGCCAGCAGCTTTGGACAGACAGTTGAAAAACTGTTTTTT
clone_size: many; j_call: TRBJ2-3; d_call: TRBD2; v_call: TRBV7-8; cdr3_aa: CASSWTGLAAYTDTQYF; cdr3_nt: TGTGCCAGCAGCTGGACCGGACTAGCGGCCTACACAGATACGCAGTATTTT
clone_size: many; j_call: TRBJ1-1; d_call: .; v_call: TRBV28; cdr3_aa: CASTPGVGAWVTEAFF; cdr3_nt: TGTGCCAGCACCCCCGGGGTGGGGGCTTGGGTAACTGAAGCTTTCTTT
clone_size: many; j_call: TRBJ2-5; d_call: .; v_call: TRBV18; cdr3_aa: CASSPTQQETQYF; cdr3_nt: TGTGCCAGCTCACCGACACAACAAGAGACCCAGTACTTC
clone_size: many; j_call: TRBJ2-7; d_call: TRBD2; v_call: TRBV3-1; cdr3_aa: CASSQEAGGGSYEQYF; cdr3_nt: TGTGCCAGCAGCCAAGAGGCGGGGGGGGGCTCCTACGAGCAGTACTTC
clone_size: .; j_call: TRBJ2-7; d_call: TRBD2; v_call: TRBV11-2; cdr3_aa: CASSNSGGYEQYF; cdr3_nt: TGTGCCAGCAGCAACAGCGGGGGCTACGAGCAGTACTTC
clone_size: many; j_call: TRBJ1-2; d_call: .; v_call: TRBV3-1; cdr3_aa: CASSNRVTPGYTF; cdr3_nt: TGTGCCAGCAGCAACCGCGTCACTCCTGGCTACACCTTC
clone_size: few; j_call: TRBJ1-2; d_call: TRBD1; v_call: TRBV25-1; cdr3_aa: CASSGTGPRVRTF; cdr3_nt: TGTGCCAGCAGTGGGACAGGGCCCCGGGTTAGGACCTTC
clone_size: few; j_call: TRBJ2-1; d_call: TRBD2; v_call: TRBV15; cdr3_aa: CATSRRGLAGVNNEQFF; cdr3_nt: TGTGCCACCAGCAGGAGGGGACTAGCGGGAGTCAACAATGAGCAGTTCTTC
clone_size: many; j_call: TRBJ2-7; d_call: TRBD1; v_call: TRBV27; cdr3_aa: CASSFWDRIGEQYF; cdr3_nt: TGTGCCAGCAGTTTTTGGGACAGAATCGGCGAGCAGTACTTC
clone_size: many; j_call: TRBJ1-3; d_call: .; v_call: TRBV12-3/TRBV12-4; cdr3_aa: CASSPERGNSGNTIYF; cdr3_nt: TGTGCCAGCAGCCCAGAACGGGGGAACTCTGGAAACACCATATATTTT
clone_size: many; j_call: TRBJ2-5; d_call: .; v_call: TRBV6-2/TRBV6-3; cdr3_aa: CASSGLGLAARGTQYF; cdr3_nt: TGTGCCAGCAGCGGATTGGGGTTAGCGGCCCGGGGGACCCAGTACTTC
clone_size: many; j_call: TRBJ2-1; d_call: TRBD2; v_call: TRBV20-1; cdr3_aa: CSARTRPYNEQFF; cdr3_nt: TGCAGTGCCCGGACTAGACCGTACAATGAGCAGTTCTTC
clone_size: few; j_call: TRBJ1-5; d_call: .; v_call: TRBV9; cdr3_aa: CASSTRRDVAAPGGNQPQHF; cdr3_nt: TGTGCCAGCAGCACCCGCCGGGACGTCGCCGCCCCCGGGGGCAATCAGCCCCAGCATTTT
clone_size: many; j_call: TRBJ1-1; d_call: .; v_call: TRBV20-1; cdr3_aa: CSARVTDGAEAFF; cdr3_nt: TGCAGTGCTAGAGTTACAGATGGGGCTGAAGCTTTCTTT
clone_size: .; j_call: TRBJ2-5; d_call: .; v_call: TRBV12-3/TRBV12-4; cdr3_aa: CASRWGYVETQYF; cdr3_nt: TGTGCCAGCAGGTGGGGGTACGTTGAGACCCAGTACTTC
clone_size: many; j_call: TRBJ2-2; d_call: .; v_call: TRBV20-1; cdr3_aa: CSARDSGEDYTGELFF; cdr3_nt: TGCAGTGCTAGAGATTCGGGGGAGGACTACACCGGGGAGCTGTTTTTT
clone_size: many; j_call: TRBJ2-3; d_call: TRBD2; v_call: TRBV2; cdr3_aa: CASTELAGVGDTQYF; cdr3_nt: TGTGCCAGCACCGAACTAGCGGGAGTTGGAGATACGCAGTATTTT
clone_size: few; j_call: TRBJ2-2; d_call: .; v_call: TRBV3-1; cdr3_aa: CASSSGKRRDPRELFF; cdr3_nt: TGTGCCAGCAGCTCCGGAAAGAGGCGGGACCCGCGGGAGCTGTTTTTT
clone_size: many; j_call: TRBJ2-1; d_call: .; v_call: TRBV12-3/TRBV12-4; cdr3_aa: CASSPTRVYNEQFF; cdr3_nt: TGTGCCAGCAGCCCGACCCGGGTCTACAATGAGCAGTTCTTC
clone_size: many; j_call: TRBJ2-5; d_call: TRBD1; v_call: TRBV7-3; cdr3_aa: CASSVQGAWGETQYF; cdr3_nt: TGTGCCAGCAGCGTACAGGGGGCGTGGGGAGAGACCCAGTACTTC
clone_size: .; j_call: TRBJ1-1; d_call: TRBD1; v_call: TRBV24-1; cdr3_aa: CATSDSGQGKTEAFF; cdr3_nt: TGTGCCACCAGTGATTCCGGACAGGGGAAGACTGAAGCTTTCTTT
clone_size: few; j_call: TRBJ1-4; d_call: .; v_call: TRBV12-5; cdr3_aa: CASGLVGLNEKLFF; cdr3_nt: TGTGCTAGTGGTTTGGTGGGACTTAATGAAAAACTGTTTTTT
clone_size: .; j_call: TRBJ2-1; d_call: .; v_call: TRBV5-1; cdr3_aa: CASSVTGYEQFF; cdr3_nt: TGCGCCAGCAGCGTAACAGGGTATGAGCAGTTCTTC
clone_size: .; j_call: TRBJ2-5; d_call: TRBD2; v_call: TRBV30; cdr3_aa: CAWSSGRETQYF; cdr3_nt: TGTGCCTGGAGTAGCGGGAGAGAGACCCAGTACTTC
clone_size: many; j_call: TRBJ2-5; d_call: .; v_call: TRBV20-1; cdr3_aa: CSARYQETQYF; cdr3_nt: TGCAGTGCTCGGTACCAAGAGACCCAGTACTTC